These 30 T cell receptor beta chains originate from one sample sequenced in a study of T cell responses to AZD1222 COVID-19 vaccine. Libraries were prepared by immunoSEQ multiplex PCR; TCRdb keeps only in-frame clonotypes and omits some of them. The table lists 89,000 or so clones, roughly 88% of them singletons. The material sequenced was peripheral blood, taken on day 0 of AZD1222 vaccination. Receptors originate from an adult in good health.

This chain links TRBV19 with TRBJ1-5, with 7 bases lining up with TRBD1. Germline CDR1 reads LNHDA; CDR2 reads SQIVND (reference sequence). The CDR3 has 18 residues. V was clipped by 4 bases and J by 0 bases; unmatched bases: 12. The CDR3 here is CASSTSPKGAFSNQPQHF. DNA of the CDR3: TGTGCCAGTAGTACCTCCCCCAAGGGGGCTTTTAGCAATCAGCCCCAGCATTTT.

The V gene is TRBV5-4, the J gene TRBJ2-1; 13 bases map to TRBD2. J was trimmed by 8 bases and V by 5 bases; bases with no gene match: 10. The CDR3 consists of 16 residues. The germline V gene has CDR1 SGHNT and CDR2 YYREEE (reference sequence). CDR3 sequence (DNA): TGTGCCAGCAGAGGGACTAGCGGGATCGGTGGGGATGAGCAGTTCTTC. Translation: CASRGTSGIGGDEQFF. Drawing the rest from reference TRBV5-4 and TRBJ2-1, the complete variable domain is ETGVTQSPTHLIKTRGQQVTLRCSSQSGHNTVSWYQQALGQGPQFIFQYYREEENGRGNFPPRFSGLQFPNYSSELNVNALELDDSALYLCASRGTSGIGGDEQFFGPGTRLTVL.

The chain links TRBV5-4 to TRBJ2-1; 11 nucleotides align to TRBD2. The CDR3 runs to 15 residues. CDR1 and CDR2 from the germline V gene are SGHNT and YYREEE (reference sequence). The ends lost 3 bases at V and 6 bases at J; junction bases unmatched: 5. The DNA of the CDR3 is TGTGCCAGCAGCTCCTTAGCGGGAGGGATCAATGAGCAGTTCTTC. The encoded protein is CASSSLAGGINEQFF.

This clone came up once. The genes are TRBV4-2 and TRBJ2-1; TRBD2 agrees at 7 bases. After removal of 0 bases from V and 4 bases from J, the junction contained 12 bases not matched to a gene. Germline CDR1 LGHNA, CDR2 YNFKEQ. The CDR3 extends over 18 amino acids. CDR3 protein: CASSQETLRRGTYNEQFF. The CDR3 DNA reads TGTGCCAGCAGCCAAGAAACCCTCCGGCGGGGGACGTACAATGAGCAGTTCTTC.

This sequence joins TRBV11-3 and TRBJ1-1; tentatively, D is TRBD1 (5 bases). Looked up from germline, CDR1 is SGHNT and CDR2 is YENEEA. The CDR3 runs 13 residues. The germline V and J ends were trimmed by 1 base and 4 bases, with 7 bases remaining between them. Here the CDR3 DNA reads TGTGCCAGCAGCTTAGCGGGGGGCACTGAAGCTTTCTTT. Translated, it gives CASSLAGGTEAFF.

The chain links TRBV7-2 to TRBJ1-3; D gene ambiguous. The CDR3 is 16 residues long. Trimming cost V 1 base and J 0 bases, with 10 bases left between them. Germline V gives CDR1 SGHTA, CDR2 FQGNSA. Here the CDR3 reads CASSLGPGISGNTIYF. DNA for the CDR3: TGTGCCAGCAGCTTAGGTCCGGGAATCTCTGGAAACACCATATATTTT.

V usage is TRBV18 and J usage is TRBJ2-7, with 10 bases fitting TRBD2. The germline gives CDR1 KGHSH, CDR2 LQKENI. V shed 1 base and J 5 bases; nucleotides not matched to a gene: 2. This CDR3 has 14 amino acids. CDR3 DNA sequence: TGTGCCAGCTCACCACTTCTAGCGGGAGACGAGCAGTACTTC. As protein: CASSPLLAGDEQYF.

The chain's CDR3 is CSVVRANTEAFF. The CDR3 region has the DNA TGCAGCGTTGTTAGGGCGAACACTGAAGCTTTCTTT. The rearrangement links TRBV29-1 to TRBJ1-1; no definite D call. The CDR3 is 12 amino acids. Germline CDR1 and CDR2: SQVTM and ANQGSEA. V lost 4 bases to trimming and J lost 1 base, with 7 bases between them. Drawing the rest from reference TRBV29-1 and TRBJ1-1, the complete variable domain is SAVISQKPSRDICQRGTSLTIQCQVDSQVTMMFWYRQQPGQSLTLIATANQGSEATYESGFVIDKFPISRPNLTFSTLTVSNMSPEDSSIYLCSVVRANTEAFFGQGTRLTVV.

V and J are TRBV12-3 or TRBV12-4 and TRBJ1-1; weak D call: TRBD1 (6 bases). The CDR3 extends over 13 amino acids. V was shortened by 4 bases and J by 5 bases, with 11 bases between the two germline ends. The chain's CDR3 is CASSYWGQTEAFF. The CDR3, as DNA: TGTGCCAGCAGTTATTGGGGGCAAACTGAAGCTTTCTTT.

The chain joins TRBV29-1 to TRBJ1-1; D is perhaps TRBD1 (6 bases). V dropped 2 bases and J dropped 11 bases, with 15 bases sitting between them. The germline V gene encodes CDR1 SQVTM and CDR2 ANQGSEA. CDR3 length equals 12 residues. CDR3 nucleotide sequence: TGCAGCGTTGAATCAGGGGTCGGTAAGGCTTTCTTT. Its protein is CSVESGVGKAFF.

CDR3 nucleotide sequence: TGTGCCAGTAGTATGGGGTCTACCCGGGGGCAAGAGACCCAGTACTTC. Protein sequence: CASSMGSTRGQETQYF. The rearrangement joins TRBV19 to TRBJ2-5, with D perhaps matching TRBD2 (6 bases). Trimming shortened V by 3 bases and J by 2 bases, and 16 bases separated the two germline ends. Per germline, CDR1 LNHDA and CDR2 SQIVND (reference sequence). The CDR3 spans 16 residues.

This chain connects TRBV18 to TRBJ1-2; D may be TRBD1 (5 bases). Trimming pared 3 bases from V and 5 bases from J, leaving 10 bases between. This CDR3 region has 13 residues. Per the germline V gene, CDR1 is KGHSH and CDR2 is LQKENI. CDR3 sequence reads: CASSPGAGYGYTF. The CDR3 DNA is TGTGCCAGCTCACCCGGGGCCGGTTATGGCTACACCTTC.

The CDR3 sequence is CASSIKTGSYEQYF. The CDR3 nucleotides are TGTGCCAGTAGTATAAAGACAGGTTCCTACGAGCAGTACTTC. The chain employs TRBV19 and TRBJ2-7, with D maybe TRBD1 (6 bases). V shed 2 bases and J shed 1 base, with 9 bases lying between them. Looked up from germline, CDR1 is LNHDA and CDR2 is SQIVND (reference sequence). The CDR3 consists of 14 residues.

J is TRBJ1-5 and V is TRBV19; D might be TRBD1 (5 bases). Trimming removed 7 bases from V and 5 bases from J, with 15 bases in between. CDR1 is LNHDA and CDR2 is SQIVND in the germline V gene (reference sequence). This CDR3 contains 14 residues. CDR3 sequence: CASTRDSTYQPQHF. In DNA, the CDR3 is TGTGCCAGTACACGAGACAGCACCTATCAGCCCCAGCATTTT. Supplemented by reference TRBV19 and TRBJ1-5, the full variable domain reads DGGITQSPKYLFRKEGQNVTLSCEQNLNHDAMYWYRQDPGQGLRLIYYSQIVNDFQKGDIAEGYSVSREKKESFPLTVTSAQKNPTAFYLCASTRDSTYQPQHFGDGTRLSIL.

This rearrangement joins TRBV27 to TRBJ1-2, with a weak D call TRBD1 (6 bases). Germline V CDR1 and CDR2: MNHEY, SMNVEV (reference sequence). Trimming left V 5 bases short and J 8 bases short, with 12 bases between. The CDR3 sequence is 12 residues long. DNA for the CDR3: TGTGCCAGCAGTCCCGACAGGTTGGGCTACACCTTC. It specifies CASSPDRLGYTF.

This clone was detected once. One junction end does not reproduce the germline sequence, and a read error may be involved. CDR3 sequence: CASSYDSTQPQHF. CDR3 nucleotide sequence: TGTGCCAGCAGTTACGACAGCACTCAGCCCCAGCATTTT. V gene TRBV6-6 combines with J gene TRBJ1-5, with a possible D match to TRBD1 (5 bases). Germline assignment: CDR1 MNHNY and CDR2 SVGAGI (reference sequence). This CDR3 has 13 amino acids.

The genes are TRBV12-3 or TRBV12-4 and TRBJ1-2, with D perhaps matching TRBD1 (5 bases). Trimming cost V 2 bases and J 5 bases, with 9 bases left between them. This CDR3 is built from 13 residues. The CDR3 DNA is TGTGCCAGCAGTTTACCTTGGGGGTATGGCTACACCTTC. This gives the protein CASSLPWGYGYTF.

This chain connects TRBV19 to TRBJ2-1; 9 bases map to TRBD2. The V gene's germline CDR1 is LNHDA and CDR2 SQIVND (reference sequence). V lost 3 bases to trimming and J lost 2 bases; unmatched junction nucleotides: 2. The length of the CDR3 is 15 residues. In DNA, the CDR3 is TGTGCCAGTAGTATGGCGGGAGGGCCCTACAATGAGCAGTTCTTC. Translated, it gives CASSMAGGPYNEQFF.

The table lists this clone with a few counts. The chain couples TRBV3-1 (or the pseudogene TRBV3-2) to TRBJ2-1, with D perhaps TRBD2 (6 bases). CDR3 length: 16 residues. Germline V gene sequence: CDR1 LGHDT, CDR2 YNNKEL (reference sequence). The ends were cut back, 4 bases at V and 6 bases at J, with 19 bases in the middle. CDR3 sequence: CASSRGSSGGLNEQFF. DNA of the CDR3: TGTGCCAGCAGCCGAGGAAGTAGCGGAGGCCTCAATGAGCAGTTCTTC.

V gene TRBV2 combines with J gene TRBJ2-1, with 8 bases aligning to TRBD2. V dropped 5 bases and J dropped 0; count of bases not matched to a gene: 12. This CDR3 is 18 amino acids long. Germline V gives CDR1 SNHLY, CDR2 FYNNEI. Here the CDR3 DNA reads TGTGCCAGCAGTTCCCCTCTAGCGGGCCCGAGCTCCTACAATGAGCAGTTCTTC. Its translation is CASSSPLAGPSSYNEQFF.

This chain joins TRBV6-5 and TRBJ1-2; D not certain. The CDR3 has 13 amino acids. With 0 bases removed from V and 8 bases from J, the gap between germline ends came to 10 bases. Per germline, CDR1 MNHEY and CDR2 SVGAGI. In nucleotides, the CDR3 is TGTGCCAGCAGTTACTCCCTGGGTAGCGGCTACACCTTC. Protein: CASSYSLGSGYTF.

The chain is built from TRBV28 and TRBJ1-4, with a possible D match to TRBD1 (5 bases). There are 14 residues in the CDR3. The germline V and J ends were trimmed by 6 bases and 4 bases, with 12 bases remaining between them. Germline V lookup: CDR1 MDHEN, CDR2 SYDVKM. The CDR3 DNA is TGTGCCAGCAGACTCGGGACGGGTAATGAAAAACTGTTTTTT. Translated, it gives CASRLGTGNEKLFF.

The chain uses TRBV7-8 and TRBJ1-5; possibly TRBD1 for D (6 bases). Germline V gene data show CDR1 as SGHVS and CDR2 as FQNEAQ. The V end lost 5 bases, the J end lost 2 bases, and 16 bases lay between the germline ends. The CDR3 contains 16 residues. The CDR3 DNA sequence: TGTGCCAGCAGCGGGTACCTGGGGGGCCGCAATCAGCCCCAGCATTTT. This encodes CASSGYLGGRNQPQHF.

This sequence joins TRBV28 and TRBJ2-5; 8 nucleotides agree with TRBD1. The CDR3 length is 15 residues. Germline lookup yields CDR1 MDHEN and CDR2 SYDVKM. With 2 bases clipped from V and 5 bases from J, the junction kept 7 bases outside the gene matches. The CDR3 nucleotides read TGTGCCAGCAGTTTACCGGCAGGGGGCTTGGAGACCCAGTACTTC. Translating it yields CASSLPAGGLETQYF.

V usage is TRBV30 and J usage is TRBJ2-1; no firm D call. The germline CDR1 and CDR2 sequences are GTSNPN and SVGIG (reference sequence). Trimming took 2 bases from V and 8 from J, leaving 10 bases between them. This CDR3 is 12 amino acids long. The CDR3: CAWSSLRDEQFF. CDR3 DNA sequence: TGTGCCTGGAGTTCTCTCCGCGATGAGCAGTTCTTC. The full variable domain, in which reference TRBV30 and TRBJ2-1 provide the parts outside the CDR3, is SQTIHQWPATLVQPVGSPLSLECTVEGTSNPNLYWYRQAAGRGLQLLFYSVGIGQISSEVPQNLSASRPQDRQFILSSKKLLLSDSGFYLCAWSSLRDEQFFGPGTRLTVL.

The J gene is TRBJ1-5, the V gene TRBV30, with a possible D match to TRBD1 (5 bases). Per the germline V gene, CDR1 is GTSNPN and CDR2 is SVGIG (reference sequence). The CDR3 runs to 13 residues. Trimming shortened V by 2 bases and J by 2 bases, and 7 bases separated the two germline ends. The CDR3 DNA reads as TGTGCCTGGAGTATGACAGGCAATCAGCCCCAGCATTTT. Protein product: CAWSMTGNQPQHF.

This sequence joins TRBV28 and TRBJ1-2, with D possibly being TRBD1 (6 bases). Germline values: CDR1 MDHEN, CDR2 SYDVKM. This CDR3 spans 13 amino acids. V dropped 3 bases and J dropped 3 bases, with 8 bases sitting between them. DNA of the CDR3: TGTGCCAGCAGTTTGAGGGGGGACTATGGCTACACCTTC. This encodes CASSLRGDYGYTF.

The gene calls are TRBV9 and TRBJ2-5; TRBD2 aligns across 13 bases. The CDR3 consists of 17 residues. The V gene end was trimmed by 4 bases and the J gene end by 3 bases; junction bases not matched to a gene: 9. The germline V gene has CDR1 SGDLS and CDR2 YYNGEE. The CDR3 coding sequence is TGTGCCAGCAGCCCCGGACTAGCGGGAGCCCTTAAAGAGACCCAGTACTTC. Its translation is CASSPGLAGALKETQYF.

The V gene is TRBV29-1, the J gene TRBJ1-2; possibly TRBD1 for D (6 bases). V shed 6 bases and J shed 8 bases, with 16 bases lying between them. Germline lookup yields CDR1 SQVTM and CDR2 ANQGSEA. The CDR3 contains 12 residues. The CDR3 coding sequence is TGCAGCGTGAGGACAGAGTCCAAAGGCTACACCTTC. It is translated as CSVRTESKGYTF.

The J gene is TRBJ1-4, the V gene TRBV7-9, with unresolved D. Trimming pared 5 bases from V and 8 bases from J, leaving 15 bases between. The CDR3 extends over 14 amino acids. Germline assignment: CDR1 SEHNR and CDR2 FQNEAQ (reference sequence). CDR3 nucleotides: TGTGCCAGCAGCAACGGGCGGGATGAAGAAAAACTGTTTTTT. Its protein is CASSNGRDEEKLFF.